This record concerns one T cell receptor (beta chain) sequence. As yet, its antigen is unknown. A read error may be the cause here, since a much bigger clone is one base away. The sample is drawn from a study of glioma-infiltrating T cells. The CDR3 extends over 14 amino acids. CDR1 and CDR2 (germline): SGHTA, FQGNSA. TCR alpha and beta CDR3 regions were amplified from RNA using iRepertoire nested multiplex PCR. For one-step reverse transcription and amplification, roughly 95-400 ng of tissue mRNA or PBMC total RNA was used. TCRdb processed the multiplex PCR reads anew with MiXCR; each CDR3 protein has one entry. The sample lists about 22,000 distinct CDR3 sequences; about 26% were seen once. Findings and caveats of the study: Non-neoplastic patients had below-expected tissue-blood divergence, while all gliomas exceeded expectation. CDR3 overlap between tissue and blood was very small.

Sequencing was carried out using glioma tissue, nonneoplastic brain tissue, or PBMCs (not recorded which). V usage is TRBV7-2 and J usage is TRBJ1-3; D is uncertain. The clonotype was recovered from a human donor with low-grade glioma or glioblastoma, undergoing nonglioma brain surgery, or in good health (not recorded which). Here the CDR3 reads CASSLGVGGSTIYF. The CDR3 DNA reads TGTGCCAGCAGCTTAGGGGTCGGTGGAAGCACCATATATTTT.